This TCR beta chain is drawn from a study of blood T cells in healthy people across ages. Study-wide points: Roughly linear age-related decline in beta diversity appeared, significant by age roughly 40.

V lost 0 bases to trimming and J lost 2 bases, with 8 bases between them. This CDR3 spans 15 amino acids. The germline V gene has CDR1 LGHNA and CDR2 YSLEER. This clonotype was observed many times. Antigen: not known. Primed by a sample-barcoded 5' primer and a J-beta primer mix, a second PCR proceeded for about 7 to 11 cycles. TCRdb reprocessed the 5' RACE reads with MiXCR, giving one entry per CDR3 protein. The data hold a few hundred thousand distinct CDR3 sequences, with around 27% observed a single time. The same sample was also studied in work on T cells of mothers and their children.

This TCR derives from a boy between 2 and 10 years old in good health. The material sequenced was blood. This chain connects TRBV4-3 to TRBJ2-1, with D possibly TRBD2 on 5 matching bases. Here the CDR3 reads CASSQELEAYNEQFF. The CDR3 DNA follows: TGCGCCAGCAGCCAAGAACTGGAGGCCTACAATGAGCAGTTCTTC.